This T cell receptor (beta chain) was sequenced in a study of blood T cell repertoires in COVID-19. In the study overall: Donors in the United States, Italy and Spain gave samples during acute or convalescent COVID-19. PBMCs, B-cell-depleted T cells, or T cells were the source of the cDNA or gDNA that made up the material.

This CDR3 has 15 residues. V was clipped by 1 base and J by 1 base, with 8 bases between them. Germline V CDR1 and CDR2: SGHTA, FQGNSA. As originally analysed: Reference gene primers were amplified, and this amplification served to estimate nucleated cell counts. Using immunoSEQ multiplex PCR, the repertoire was profiled, and TCRdb retains in-frame clones only, with some absent. The V and J calls and the clone size are those of that table, but D and trimming were determined from the DNA. Of about 100,000 clones in the sample, more than 80% were seen once. The J gene is TRBJ1-3, the V gene TRBV7-2; weak D call: TRBD1 (6 bases). The material sequenced was peripheral blood. The clonotype was recovered from an elderly woman with acute or convalescent COVID-19. The DNA for the CDR3 is TGTGCCAGCAGCTTAGTAGGGGGTTCTGGAAACACCATATATTTT. Its protein is CASSLVGGSGNTIYF.